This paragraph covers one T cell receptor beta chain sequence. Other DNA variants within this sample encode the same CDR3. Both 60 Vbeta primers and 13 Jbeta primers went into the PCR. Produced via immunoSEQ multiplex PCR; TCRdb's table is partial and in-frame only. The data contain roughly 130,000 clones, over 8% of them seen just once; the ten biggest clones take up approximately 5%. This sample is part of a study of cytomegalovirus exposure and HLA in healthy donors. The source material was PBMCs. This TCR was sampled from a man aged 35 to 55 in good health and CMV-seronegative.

CDR3 sequence reads: CASSQDRGYNSPLHF. The CDR3 DNA reads TGCGCCAGCAGCCAAGACCGAGGGTACAATTCACCCCTCCACTTT. The rearrangement joins TRBV4-3 to TRBJ1-6; D is uncertain. CDR1 LGHNA and CDR2 YSLEER come from the germline V gene. Trimming shortened V by 0 bases and J by 7 bases, and 10 bases separated the two germline ends. The CDR3 is 15 amino acids.